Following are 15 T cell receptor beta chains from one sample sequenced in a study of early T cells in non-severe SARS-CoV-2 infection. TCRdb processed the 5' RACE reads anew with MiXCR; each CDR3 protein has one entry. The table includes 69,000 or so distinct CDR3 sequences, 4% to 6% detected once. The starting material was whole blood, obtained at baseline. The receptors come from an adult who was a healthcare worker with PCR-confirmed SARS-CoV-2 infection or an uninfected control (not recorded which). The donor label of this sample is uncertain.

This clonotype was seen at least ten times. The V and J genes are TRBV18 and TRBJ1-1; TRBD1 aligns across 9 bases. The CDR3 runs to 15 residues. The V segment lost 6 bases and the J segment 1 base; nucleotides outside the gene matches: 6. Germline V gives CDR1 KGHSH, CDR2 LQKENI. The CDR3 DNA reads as TGTGCCAGCTCCCCTACAGGGGGCGGGAACACTGAAGCTTTCTTT. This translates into CASSPTGGGNTEAFF.

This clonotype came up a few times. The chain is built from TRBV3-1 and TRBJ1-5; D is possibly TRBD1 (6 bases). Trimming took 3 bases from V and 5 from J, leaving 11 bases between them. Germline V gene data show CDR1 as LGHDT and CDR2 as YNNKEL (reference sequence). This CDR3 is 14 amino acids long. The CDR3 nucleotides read TGTGCCAGCAGCCACAGGGGCGAACATCAGCCCCAGCATTTT. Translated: CASSHRGEHQPQHF.

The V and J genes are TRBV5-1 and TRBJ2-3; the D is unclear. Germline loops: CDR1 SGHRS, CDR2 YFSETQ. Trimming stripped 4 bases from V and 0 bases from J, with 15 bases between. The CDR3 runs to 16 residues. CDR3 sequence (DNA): TGCGCCAGCAGCCCGCGGACCGCCTCTAGCACAGATACGCAGTATTTT. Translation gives CASSPRTASSTDTQYF.

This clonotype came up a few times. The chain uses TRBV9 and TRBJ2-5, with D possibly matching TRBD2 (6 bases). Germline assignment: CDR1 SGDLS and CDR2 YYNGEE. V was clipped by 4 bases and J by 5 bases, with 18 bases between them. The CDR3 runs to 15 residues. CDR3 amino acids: CASSRGGGEGETQYF. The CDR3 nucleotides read TGTGCCAGCAGCCGGGGTGGCGGGGAAGGGGAGACCCAGTACTTC.

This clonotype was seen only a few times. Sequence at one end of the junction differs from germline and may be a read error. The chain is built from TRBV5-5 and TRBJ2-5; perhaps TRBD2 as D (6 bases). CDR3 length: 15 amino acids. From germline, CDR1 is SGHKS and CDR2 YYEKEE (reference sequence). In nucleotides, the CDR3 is TGTGCCAGCAGTTTGGCGGCGGGGCGGCGAGAGACCCAGTACTTC. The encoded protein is CASSLAAGRRETQYF.

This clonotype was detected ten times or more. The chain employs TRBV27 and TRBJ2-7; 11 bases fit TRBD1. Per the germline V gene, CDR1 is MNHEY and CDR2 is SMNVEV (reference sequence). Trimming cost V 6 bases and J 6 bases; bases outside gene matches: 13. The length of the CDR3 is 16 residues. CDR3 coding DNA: TGTGCCAGCAGATTTTTCGGGACAGGGGGAATGCTCGAGCAGTACTTC. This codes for CASRFFGTGGMLEQYF.

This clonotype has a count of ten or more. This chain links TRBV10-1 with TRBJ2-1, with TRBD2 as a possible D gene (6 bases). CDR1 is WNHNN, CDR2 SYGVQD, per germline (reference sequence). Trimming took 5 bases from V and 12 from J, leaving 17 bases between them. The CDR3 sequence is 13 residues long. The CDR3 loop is CASSTSGNGGQFF. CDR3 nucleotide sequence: TGCGCCAGCAGTACCTCAGGCAACGGGGGGCAGTTCTTC.

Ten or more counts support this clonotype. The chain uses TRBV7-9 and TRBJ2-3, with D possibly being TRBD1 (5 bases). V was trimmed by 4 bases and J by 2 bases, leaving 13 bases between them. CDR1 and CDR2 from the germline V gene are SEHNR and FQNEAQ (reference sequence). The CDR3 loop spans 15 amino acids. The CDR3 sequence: CASSSAGRDTDTQYF. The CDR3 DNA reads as TGTGCCAGCAGCTCCGCTGGCAGGGACACAGATACGCAGTATTTT.

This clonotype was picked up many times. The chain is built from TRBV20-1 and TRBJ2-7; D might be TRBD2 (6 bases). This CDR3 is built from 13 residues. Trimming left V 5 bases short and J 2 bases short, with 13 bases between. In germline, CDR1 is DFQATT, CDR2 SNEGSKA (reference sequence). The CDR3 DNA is TGCAGTGCTGAAGCCCGGGAGACCTACGAGCAGTACTTC. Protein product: CSAEARETYEQYF.

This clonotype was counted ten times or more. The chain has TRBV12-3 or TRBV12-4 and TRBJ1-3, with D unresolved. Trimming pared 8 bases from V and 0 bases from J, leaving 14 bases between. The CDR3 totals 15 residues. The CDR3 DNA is TGTGCCAGCGTTAGGACGGCGAGCTCTGGAAACACCATATATTTT. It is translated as CASVRTASSGNTIYF.

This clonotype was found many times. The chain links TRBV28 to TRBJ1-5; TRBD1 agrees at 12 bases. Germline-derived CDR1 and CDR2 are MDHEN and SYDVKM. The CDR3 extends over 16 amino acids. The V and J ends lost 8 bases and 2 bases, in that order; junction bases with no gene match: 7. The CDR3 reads CASGTGGLVGNQPQHF. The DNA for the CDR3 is TGTGCCAGCGGGACAGGGGGCTTAGTTGGCAATCAGCCCCAGCATTTT.

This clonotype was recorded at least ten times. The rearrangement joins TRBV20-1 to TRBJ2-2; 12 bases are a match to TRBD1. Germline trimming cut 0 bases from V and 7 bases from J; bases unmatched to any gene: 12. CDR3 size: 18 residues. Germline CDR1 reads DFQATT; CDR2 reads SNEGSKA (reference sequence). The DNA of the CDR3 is TGCAGTGCTAGAGACCGTTCCGGGACAGGGGGCATCGGCGGGGAGCTGTTTTTT. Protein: CSARDRSGTGGIGGELFF.

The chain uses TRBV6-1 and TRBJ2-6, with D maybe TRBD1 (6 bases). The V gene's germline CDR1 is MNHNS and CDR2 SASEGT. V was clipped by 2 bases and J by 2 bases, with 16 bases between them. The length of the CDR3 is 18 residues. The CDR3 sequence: CASSEFTGSAAGANVLTF. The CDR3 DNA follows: TGTGCCAGCAGTGAATTTACAGGGTCTGCCGCTGGGGCCAACGTCCTGACTTTC.

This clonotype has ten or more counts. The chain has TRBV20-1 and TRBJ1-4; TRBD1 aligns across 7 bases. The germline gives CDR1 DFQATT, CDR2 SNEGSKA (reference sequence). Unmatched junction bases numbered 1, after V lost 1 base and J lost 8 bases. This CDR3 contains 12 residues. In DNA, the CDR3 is TGCAGTGCTAGAGGGACAGGAGAAAAACTGTTTTTT. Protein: CSARGTGEKLFF.

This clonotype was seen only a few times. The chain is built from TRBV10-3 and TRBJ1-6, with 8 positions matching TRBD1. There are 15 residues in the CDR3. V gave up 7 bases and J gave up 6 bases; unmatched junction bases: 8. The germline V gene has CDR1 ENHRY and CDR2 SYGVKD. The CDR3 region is CAINPDRGVNSPLHF. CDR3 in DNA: TGTGCCATCAACCCTGACAGGGGCGTTAATTCACCCCTCCACTTT.